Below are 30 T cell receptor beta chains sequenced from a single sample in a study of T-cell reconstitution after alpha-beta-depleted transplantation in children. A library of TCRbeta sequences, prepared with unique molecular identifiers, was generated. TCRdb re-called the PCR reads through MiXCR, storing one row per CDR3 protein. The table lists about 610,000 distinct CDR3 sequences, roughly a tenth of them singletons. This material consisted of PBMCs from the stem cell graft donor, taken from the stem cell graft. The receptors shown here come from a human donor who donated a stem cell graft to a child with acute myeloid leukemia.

This CDR3 is CASSIGTSGRADTQYF. The CDR3 DNA sequence: TGTGCCAGCAGCATCGGGACTAGCGGTCGCGCAGATACGCAGTATTTT. This chain joins TRBV9 and TRBJ2-3; 11 bases are a match to TRBD2. The length of the CDR3 is 16 residues. The ends lost 4 bases at V and 4 bases at J; junction bases unmatched: 8. CDR1 and CDR2 from the germline V gene are SGDLS and YYNGEE.

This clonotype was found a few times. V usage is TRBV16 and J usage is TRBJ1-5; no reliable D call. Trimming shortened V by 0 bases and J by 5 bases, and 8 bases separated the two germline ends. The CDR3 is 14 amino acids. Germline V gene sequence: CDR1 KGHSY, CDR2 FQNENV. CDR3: CASSQSGSYQPQHF. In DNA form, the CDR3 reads TGTGCCAGCAGCCAATCAGGAAGTTATCAGCCCCAGCATTTT.

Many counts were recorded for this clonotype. DNA of the CDR3: TGCAGCGTTGAGCCCAGGGGGCGAAGCGGCTACACCTTC. Translating gives CSVEPRGRSGYTF. This chain uses TRBV29-1 with TRBJ1-2; 8 bases are shared with TRBD1. The junction had 8 bases not matched to a gene; V was cut back by 3 bases and J by 8 bases. Looked up from germline, CDR1 is SQVTM and CDR2 is ANQGSEA. The CDR3 contains 13 residues. The full variable domain, completed using reference TRBV29-1 and TRBJ1-2, is SAVISQKPSRDICQRGTSLTIQCQVDSQVTMMFWYRQQPGQSLTLIATANQGSEATYESGFVIDKFPISRPNLTFSTLTVSNMSPEDSSIYLCSVEPRGRSGYTFGSGTRLTVV.

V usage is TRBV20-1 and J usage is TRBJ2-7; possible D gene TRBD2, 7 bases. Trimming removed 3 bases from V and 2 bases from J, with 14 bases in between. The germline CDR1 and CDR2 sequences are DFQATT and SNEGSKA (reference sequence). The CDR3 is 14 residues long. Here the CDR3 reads CSARGGLRPYEQYF. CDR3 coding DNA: TGCAGTGCTAGGGGGGGGCTACGGCCCTACGAGCAGTACTTC.

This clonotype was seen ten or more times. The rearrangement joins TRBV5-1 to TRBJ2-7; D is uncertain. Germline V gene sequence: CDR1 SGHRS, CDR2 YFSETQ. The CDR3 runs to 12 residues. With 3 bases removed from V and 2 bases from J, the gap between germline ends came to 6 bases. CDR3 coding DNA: TGCGCCAGCAGCTCGACAACCTACGAGCAGTACTTC. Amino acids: CASSSTTYEQYF.

CDR3 in amino acids: CATSRVSTDTQYF. CDR3 bases: TGTGCCACCAGCAGAGTTAGCACAGATACGCAGTATTTT. J is TRBJ2-3 and V is TRBV15; D unclear. Germline values: CDR1 LNHNV, CDR2 YYDKDF (reference sequence). The CDR3 contains 13 residues. V lost 1 base, J lost 0 bases, and 2 bases lay in between.

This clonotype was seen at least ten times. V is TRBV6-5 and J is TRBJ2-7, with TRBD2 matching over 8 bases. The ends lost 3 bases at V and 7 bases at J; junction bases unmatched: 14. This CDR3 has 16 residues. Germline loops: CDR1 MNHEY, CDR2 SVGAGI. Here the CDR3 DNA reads TGTGCCAGCAGTTATGGTAGCGGGACGGCTTCGGGGGAGCAGTACTTC. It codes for CASSYGSGTASGEQYF.

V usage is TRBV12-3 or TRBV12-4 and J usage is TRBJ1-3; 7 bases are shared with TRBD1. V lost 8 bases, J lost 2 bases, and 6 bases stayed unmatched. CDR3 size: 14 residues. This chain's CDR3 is CASQTGAAGNTIYF. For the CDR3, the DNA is TGTGCCAGCCAAACAGGGGCCGCTGGAAACACCATATATTTT.

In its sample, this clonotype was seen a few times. This CDR3 is CASRGGRTGGRREQYF. The CDR3 nucleotides read TGTGCCAGTAGAGGGGGTCGAACGGGAGGGCGTCGGGAGCAGTACTTC. The chain joins TRBV19 to TRBJ2-7, with TRBD2 identical over 8 bases. The germline CDR1 and CDR2 sequences are LNHDA and SQIVND (reference sequence). The CDR3 has 16 amino acids. Losses at the gene ends were 6 bases for V and 7 bases for J; bases not matched to a gene: 17.

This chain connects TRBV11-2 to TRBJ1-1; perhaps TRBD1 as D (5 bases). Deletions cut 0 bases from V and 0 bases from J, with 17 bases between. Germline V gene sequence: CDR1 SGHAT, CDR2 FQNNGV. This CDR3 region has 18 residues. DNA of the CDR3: TGTGCCAGCAGCTTAGATTTGGGGGGGATGTGGATGAACACTGAAGCTTTCTTT. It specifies CASSLDLGGMWMNTEAFF.

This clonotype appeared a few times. Here the CDR3 reads CSARDRWREGRETQYF. The CDR3 DNA follows: TGCAGTGCTAGAGATCGGTGGCGGGAGGGCAGGGAGACCCAGTACTTC. The chain employs TRBV20-1 and TRBJ2-5, with 9 bases identical to TRBD2. The germline CDR1 and CDR2 sequences are DFQATT and SNEGSKA (reference sequence). The CDR3 runs to 16 residues. Trimming took 0 bases from V and 5 from J; bases not matched to a gene: 10.

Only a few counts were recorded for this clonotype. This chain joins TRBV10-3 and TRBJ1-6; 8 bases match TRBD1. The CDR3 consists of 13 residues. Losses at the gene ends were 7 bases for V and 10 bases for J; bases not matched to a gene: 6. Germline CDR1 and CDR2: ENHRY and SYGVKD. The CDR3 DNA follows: TGTGCCATCAACCCGGACAGGGACTCACCCCTCCACTTT. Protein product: CAINPDRDSPLHF.

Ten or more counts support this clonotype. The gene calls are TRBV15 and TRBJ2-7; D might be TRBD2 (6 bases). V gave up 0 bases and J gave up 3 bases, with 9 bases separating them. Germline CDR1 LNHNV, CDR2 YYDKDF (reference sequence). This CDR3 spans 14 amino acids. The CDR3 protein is CATSREGTGYEQYF. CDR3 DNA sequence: TGTGCCACCAGCAGAGAGGGGACTGGCTACGAGCAGTACTTC.

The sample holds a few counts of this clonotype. The CDR3, as DNA: TGTGCCAGCAGCGTCCGACTAGTAGGGGACCCCTACGAGCAGTACTTC. Translation gives CASSVRLVGDPYEQYF. The chain combines TRBV7-8 with TRBJ2-7; a possible D gene is TRBD2 (6 bases). The ends were cut back, 5 bases at V and 2 bases at J, with 19 bases in the middle. The CDR3 has 16 amino acids. The germline gives CDR1 SGHVS, CDR2 FQNEAQ.

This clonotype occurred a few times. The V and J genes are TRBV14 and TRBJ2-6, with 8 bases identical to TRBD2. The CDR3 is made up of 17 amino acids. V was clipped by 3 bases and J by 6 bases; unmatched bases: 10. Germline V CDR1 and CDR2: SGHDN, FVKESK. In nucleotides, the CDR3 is TGTGCCAGCAGCCAGGGAGGGACTAGGGGAAAGGCCAACGTCCTGACTTTC. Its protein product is CASSQGGTRGKANVLTF.

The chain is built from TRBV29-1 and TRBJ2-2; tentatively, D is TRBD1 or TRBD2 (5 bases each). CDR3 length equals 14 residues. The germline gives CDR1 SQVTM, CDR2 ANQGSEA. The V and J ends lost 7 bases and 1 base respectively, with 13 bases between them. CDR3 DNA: TGCAGCGCTCGGGACCGCTTGAACACCGGGGAGCTGTTTTTT. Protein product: CSARDRLNTGELFF.

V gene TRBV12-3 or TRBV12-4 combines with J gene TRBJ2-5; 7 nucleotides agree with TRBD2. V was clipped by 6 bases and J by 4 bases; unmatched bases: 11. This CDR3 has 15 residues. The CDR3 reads CASSYRDYGVETQYF. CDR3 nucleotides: TGTGCCAGCAGCTACCGGGACTATGGGGTAGAGACCCAGTACTTC.

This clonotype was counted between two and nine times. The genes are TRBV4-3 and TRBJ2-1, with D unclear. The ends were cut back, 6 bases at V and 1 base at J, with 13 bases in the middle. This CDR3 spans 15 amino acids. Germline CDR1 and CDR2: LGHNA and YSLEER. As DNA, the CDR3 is TGCGCCAGCAGTCGAACCTTGGAATCCTACAATGAGCAGTTCTTC. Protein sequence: CASSRTLESYNEQFF.

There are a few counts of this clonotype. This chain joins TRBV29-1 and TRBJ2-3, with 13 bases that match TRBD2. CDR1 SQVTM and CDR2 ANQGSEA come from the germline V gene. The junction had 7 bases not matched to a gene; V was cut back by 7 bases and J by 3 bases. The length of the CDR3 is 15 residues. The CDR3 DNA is TGCAGCGCCGTGGGGACTAGCGGGACGACAGATACGCAGTATTTT. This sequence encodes CSAVGTSGTTDTQYF.

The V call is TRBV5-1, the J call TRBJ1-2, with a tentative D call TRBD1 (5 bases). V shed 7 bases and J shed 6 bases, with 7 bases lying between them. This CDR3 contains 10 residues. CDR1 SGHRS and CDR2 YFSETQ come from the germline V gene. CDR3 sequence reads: CASRGDGYTF. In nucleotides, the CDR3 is TGCGCCAGCCGAGGGGATGGCTACACCTTC.

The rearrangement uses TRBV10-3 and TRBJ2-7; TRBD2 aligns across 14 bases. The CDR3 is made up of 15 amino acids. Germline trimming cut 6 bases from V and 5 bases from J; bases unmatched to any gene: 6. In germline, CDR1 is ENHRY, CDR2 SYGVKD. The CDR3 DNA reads TGTGCCATCAGAAGACTAGCGGGAGGGCCAGACGAGCAGTACTTC. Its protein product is CAIRRLAGGPDEQYF.

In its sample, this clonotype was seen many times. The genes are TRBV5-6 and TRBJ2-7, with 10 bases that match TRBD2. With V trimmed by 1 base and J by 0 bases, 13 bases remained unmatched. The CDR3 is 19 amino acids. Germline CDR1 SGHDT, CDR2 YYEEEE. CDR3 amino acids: CASSLSGLAGESGSYEQYF. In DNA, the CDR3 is TGTGCCAGCAGCTTGTCGGGTCTAGCGGGAGAATCCGGCTCCTACGAGCAGTACTTC.

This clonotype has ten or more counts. The CDR3 here is CASSIPSRTSGRGTSSYNEQFF. CDR3 nucleotide sequence: TGCGCCAGCAGCATACCCTCTAGGACTAGCGGGAGAGGAACCAGCTCCTACAATGAGCAGTTCTTC. V is TRBV5-1 and J is TRBJ2-1; TRBD2 agrees at 13 bases. Germline values: CDR1 SGHRS, CDR2 YFSETQ. Trimming took 4 bases from V and 0 from J; bases not matched to a gene: 19. This CDR3 region has 22 residues.

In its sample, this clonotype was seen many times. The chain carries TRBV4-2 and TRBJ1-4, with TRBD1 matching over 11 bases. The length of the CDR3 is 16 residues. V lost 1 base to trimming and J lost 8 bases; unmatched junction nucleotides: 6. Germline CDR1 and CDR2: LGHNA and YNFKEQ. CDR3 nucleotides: TGTGCCAGCAGCCAAGTGGACAGGGGGCTTGGGGAAAAACTGTTTTTT. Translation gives CASSQVDRGLGEKLFF.

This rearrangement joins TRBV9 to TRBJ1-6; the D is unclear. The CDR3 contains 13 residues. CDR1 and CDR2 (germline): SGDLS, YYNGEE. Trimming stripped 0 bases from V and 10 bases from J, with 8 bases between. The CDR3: CASSVASDSPLHF. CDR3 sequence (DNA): TGTGCCAGCAGCGTAGCTAGCGACTCACCCCTCCACTTT.

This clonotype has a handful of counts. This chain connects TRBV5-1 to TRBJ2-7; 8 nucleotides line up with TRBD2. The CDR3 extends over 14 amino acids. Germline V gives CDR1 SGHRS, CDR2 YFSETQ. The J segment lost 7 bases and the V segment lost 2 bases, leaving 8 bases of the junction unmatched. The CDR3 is CASSLTGGPQEQYF. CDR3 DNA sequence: TGCGCCAGCAGCTTAACGGGAGGGCCTCAAGAGCAGTACTTC.

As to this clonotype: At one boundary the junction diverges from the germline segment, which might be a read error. DNA of the CDR3: TGCTGTGCTAGAGGCGCCTGGGGCTCCGCGACAATCAATGAGCAGTTCTTC. Its translation is CCARGAWGSATINEQFF. The chain has TRBV20-1 and TRBJ2-1; possible D gene TRBD1, 5 bases. Germline-derived CDR1 and CDR2 are DFQATT and SNEGSKA (reference sequence). The CDR3 covers 17 residues.

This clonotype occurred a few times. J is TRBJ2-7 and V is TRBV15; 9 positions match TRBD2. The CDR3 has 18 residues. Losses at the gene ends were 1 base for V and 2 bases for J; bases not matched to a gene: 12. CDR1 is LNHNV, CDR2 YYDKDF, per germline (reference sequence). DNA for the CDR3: TGTGCCACCAGCAGAGGCCCCCCCTTAGCGGGAGTCGCCTACGAGCAGTACTTC. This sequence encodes CATSRGPPLAGVAYEQYF.

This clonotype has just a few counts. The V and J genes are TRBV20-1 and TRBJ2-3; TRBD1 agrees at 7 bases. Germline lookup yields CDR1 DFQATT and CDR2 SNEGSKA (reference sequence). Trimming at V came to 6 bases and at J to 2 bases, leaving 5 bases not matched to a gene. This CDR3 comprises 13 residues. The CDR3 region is CSAPGQLTDTQYF. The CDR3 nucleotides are TGCAGTGCCCCGGGACAGCTCACAGATACGCAGTATTTT.

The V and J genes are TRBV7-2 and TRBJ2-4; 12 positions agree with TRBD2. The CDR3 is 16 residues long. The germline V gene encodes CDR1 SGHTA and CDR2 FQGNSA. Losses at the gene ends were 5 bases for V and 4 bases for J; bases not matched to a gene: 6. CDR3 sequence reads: CASSPRGLAGKNIQYF. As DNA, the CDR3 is TGTGCCAGCAGCCCGCGAGGACTAGCGGGAAAAAACATTCAGTACTTC.